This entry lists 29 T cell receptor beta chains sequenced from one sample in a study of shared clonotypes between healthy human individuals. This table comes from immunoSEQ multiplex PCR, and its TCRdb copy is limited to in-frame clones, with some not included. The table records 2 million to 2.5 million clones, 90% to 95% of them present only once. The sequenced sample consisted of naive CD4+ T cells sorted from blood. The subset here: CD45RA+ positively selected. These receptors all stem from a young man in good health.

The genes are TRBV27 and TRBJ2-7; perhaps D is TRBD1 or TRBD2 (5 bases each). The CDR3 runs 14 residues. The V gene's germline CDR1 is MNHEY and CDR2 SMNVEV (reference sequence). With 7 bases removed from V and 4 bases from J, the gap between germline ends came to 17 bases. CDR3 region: CASTPPREWYEQYF. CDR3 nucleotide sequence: TGTGCCAGCACCCCACCCAGGGAGTGGTACGAGCAGTACTTC.

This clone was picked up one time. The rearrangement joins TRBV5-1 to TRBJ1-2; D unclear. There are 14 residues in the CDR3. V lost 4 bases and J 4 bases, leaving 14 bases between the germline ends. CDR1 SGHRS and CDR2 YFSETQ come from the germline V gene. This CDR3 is CASSGTSDPYGYTF. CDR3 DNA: TGCGCCAGCAGCGGTACTTCAGACCCCTATGGCTACACCTTC.

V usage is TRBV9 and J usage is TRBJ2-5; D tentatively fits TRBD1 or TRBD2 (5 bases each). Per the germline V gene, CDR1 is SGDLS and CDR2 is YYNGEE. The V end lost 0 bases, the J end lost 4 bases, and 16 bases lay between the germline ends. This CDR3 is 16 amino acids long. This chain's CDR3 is CASSVGYVRGSETQYF. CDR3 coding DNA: TGTGCCAGCAGCGTAGGGTATGTGAGGGGCTCAGAGACCCAGTACTTC. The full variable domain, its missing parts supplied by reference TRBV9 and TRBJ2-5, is DSGVTQTPKHLITATGQRVTLRCSPRSGDLSVYWYQQSLDQGLQFLIQYYNGEERAKGNILERFSAQQFPDLHSELNLSSLELGDSALYFCASSVGYVRGSETQYFGPGTRLLVL.

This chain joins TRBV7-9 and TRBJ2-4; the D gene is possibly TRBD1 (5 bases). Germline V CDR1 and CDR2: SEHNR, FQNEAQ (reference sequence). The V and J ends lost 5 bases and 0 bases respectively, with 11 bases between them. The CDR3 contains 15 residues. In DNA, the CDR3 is TGTGCCAGCAGCGTAGACAGCAAAGCCAAAAACATTCAGTACTTC. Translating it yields CASSVDSKAKNIQYF.

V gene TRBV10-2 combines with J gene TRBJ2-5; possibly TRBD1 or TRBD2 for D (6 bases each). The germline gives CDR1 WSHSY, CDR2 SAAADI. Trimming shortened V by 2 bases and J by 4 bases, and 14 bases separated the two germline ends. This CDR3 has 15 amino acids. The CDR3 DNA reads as TGCGCCAGCAGTGAGGGGGCGGGACACTCAGAGACCCAGTACTTC. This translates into CASSEGAGHSETQYF.

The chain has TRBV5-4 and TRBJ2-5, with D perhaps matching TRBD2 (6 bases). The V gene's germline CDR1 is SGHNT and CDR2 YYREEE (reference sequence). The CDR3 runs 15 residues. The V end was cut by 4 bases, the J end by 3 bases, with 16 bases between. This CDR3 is CASSGDGLAKETQYF. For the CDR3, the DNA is TGTGCCAGCAGCGGAGACGGCCTAGCGAAAGAGACCCAGTACTTC. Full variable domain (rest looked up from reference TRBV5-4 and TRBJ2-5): ETGVTQSPTHLIKTRGQQVTLRCSSQSGHNTVSWYQQALGQGPQFIFQYYREEENGRGNFPPRFSGLQFPNYSSELNVNALELDDSALYLCASSGDGLAKETQYFGPGTRLLVL.

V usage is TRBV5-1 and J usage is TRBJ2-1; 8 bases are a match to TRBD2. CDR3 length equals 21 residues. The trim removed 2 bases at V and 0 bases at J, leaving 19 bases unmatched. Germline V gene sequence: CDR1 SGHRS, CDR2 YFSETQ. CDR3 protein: CASSFSPTGTRGFSSYNEQFF. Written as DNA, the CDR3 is TGCGCCAGCAGCTTCTCTCCTACCGGGACTAGAGGGTTTAGCTCCTACAATGAGCAGTTCTTC.

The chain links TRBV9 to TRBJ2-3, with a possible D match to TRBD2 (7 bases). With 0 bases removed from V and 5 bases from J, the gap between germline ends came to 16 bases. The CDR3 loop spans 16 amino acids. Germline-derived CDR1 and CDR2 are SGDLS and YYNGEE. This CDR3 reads CASSVGEGGRGDTQYF. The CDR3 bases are TGTGCCAGCAGCGTAGGGGAGGGGGGAAGAGGAGATACGCAGTATTTT. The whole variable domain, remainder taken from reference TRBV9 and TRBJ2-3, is DSGVTQTPKHLITATGQRVTLRCSPRSGDLSVYWYQQSLDQGLQFLIQYYNGEERAKGNILERFSAQQFPDLHSELNLSSLELGDSALYFCASSVGEGGRGDTQYFGPGTRLTVL.

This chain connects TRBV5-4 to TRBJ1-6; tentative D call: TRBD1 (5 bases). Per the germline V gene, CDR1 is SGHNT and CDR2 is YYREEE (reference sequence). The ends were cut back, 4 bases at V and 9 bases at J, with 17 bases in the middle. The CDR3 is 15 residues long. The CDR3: CASSLPGLGGSPLHF. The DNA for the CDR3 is TGTGCCAGCAGCCTTCCGGGCCTTGGGGGTTCACCCCTCCACTTT.

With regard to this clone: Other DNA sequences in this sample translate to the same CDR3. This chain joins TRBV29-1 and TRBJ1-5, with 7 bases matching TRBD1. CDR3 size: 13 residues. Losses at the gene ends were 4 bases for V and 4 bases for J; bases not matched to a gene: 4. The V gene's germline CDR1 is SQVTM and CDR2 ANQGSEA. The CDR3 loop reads CSVGQGVNQPQHF. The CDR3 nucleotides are TGCAGCGTTGGGCAGGGGGTTAATCAGCCCCAGCATTTT.

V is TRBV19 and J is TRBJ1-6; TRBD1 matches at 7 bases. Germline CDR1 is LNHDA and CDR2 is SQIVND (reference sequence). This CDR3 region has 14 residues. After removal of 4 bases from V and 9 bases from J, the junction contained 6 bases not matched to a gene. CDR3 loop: CASSTRQGISPLHF. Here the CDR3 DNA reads TGTGCCAGTAGTACACGACAGGGCATTTCACCCCTCCACTTT.

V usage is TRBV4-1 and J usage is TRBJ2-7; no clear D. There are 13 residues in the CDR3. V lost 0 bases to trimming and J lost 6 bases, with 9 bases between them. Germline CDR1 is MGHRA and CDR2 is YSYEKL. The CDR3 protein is CASSQDYGPEQYF. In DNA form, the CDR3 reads TGCGCCAGCAGCCAAGATTATGGGCCCGAGCAGTACTTC.

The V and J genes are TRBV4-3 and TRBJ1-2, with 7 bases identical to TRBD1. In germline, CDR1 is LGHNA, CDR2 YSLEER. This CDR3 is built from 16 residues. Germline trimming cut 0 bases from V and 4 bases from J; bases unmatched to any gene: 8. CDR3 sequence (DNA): TGCGCCAGCAGCCAAGACCGACAGGGTGTAGCCTATGGCTACACCTTC. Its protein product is CASSQDRQGVAYGYTF.

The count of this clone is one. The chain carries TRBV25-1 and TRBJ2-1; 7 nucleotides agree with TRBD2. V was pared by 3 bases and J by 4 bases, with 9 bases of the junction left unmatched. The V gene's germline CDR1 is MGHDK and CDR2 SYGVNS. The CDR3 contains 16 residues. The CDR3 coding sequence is TGTGCCAGCAGTGATCTCAGCGGGACGACGTACAATGAGCAGTTCTTC. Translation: CASSDLSGTTYNEQFF. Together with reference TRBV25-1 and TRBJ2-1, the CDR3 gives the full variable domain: EADIYQTPRYLVIGTGKKITLECSQTMGHDKMYWYQQDPGMELHLIHYSYGVNSTEKGDLSSESTVSRIRTEHFPLTLESARPSHTSQYLCASSDLSGTTYNEQFFGPGTRLTVL.

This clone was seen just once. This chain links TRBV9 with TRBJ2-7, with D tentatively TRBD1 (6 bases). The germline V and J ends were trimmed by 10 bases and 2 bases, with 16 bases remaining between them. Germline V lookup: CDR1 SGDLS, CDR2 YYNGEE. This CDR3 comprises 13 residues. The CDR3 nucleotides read TGTGCCGGTTCGTCAGGGGTGGCCTACGAGCAGTACTTC. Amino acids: CAGSSGVAYEQYF.

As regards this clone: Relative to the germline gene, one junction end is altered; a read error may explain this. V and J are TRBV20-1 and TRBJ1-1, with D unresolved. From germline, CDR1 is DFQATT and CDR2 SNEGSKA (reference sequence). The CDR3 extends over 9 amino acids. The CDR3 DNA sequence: TGCAGTGCTAGCCGGGCCCTCACGTTT. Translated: CSASRALTF.

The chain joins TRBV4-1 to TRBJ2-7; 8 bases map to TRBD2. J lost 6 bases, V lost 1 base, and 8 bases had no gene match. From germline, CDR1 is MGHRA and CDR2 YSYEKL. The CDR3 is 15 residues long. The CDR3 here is CASSQVGLGTIEQYF. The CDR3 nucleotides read TGCGCCAGCAGCCAAGTGGGACTAGGGACAATCGAGCAGTACTTC.

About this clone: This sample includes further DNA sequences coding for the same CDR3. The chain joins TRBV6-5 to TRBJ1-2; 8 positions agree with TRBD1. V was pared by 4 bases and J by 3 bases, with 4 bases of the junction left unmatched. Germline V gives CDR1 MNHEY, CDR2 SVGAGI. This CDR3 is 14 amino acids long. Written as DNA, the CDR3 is TGTGCCAGCAGTTCCGGACAGGGTTACTATGGCTACACCTTC. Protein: CASSSGQGYYGYTF.

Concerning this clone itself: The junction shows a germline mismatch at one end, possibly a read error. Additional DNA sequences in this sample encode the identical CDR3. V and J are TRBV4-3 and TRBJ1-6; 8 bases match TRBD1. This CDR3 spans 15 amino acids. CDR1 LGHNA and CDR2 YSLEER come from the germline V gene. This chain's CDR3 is CASSQDGQGNSPLHF. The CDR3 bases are TGCGCCAGCAGCCAAGATGGACAGGGTAATTCGCCCCTCCACTTT.

CDR3 protein: CASSSRLIDTQYF. DNA of the CDR3: TGTGCCAGCAGTTCTAGACTTATAGATACGCAGTATTTT. The rearrangement uses TRBV6-5 and TRBJ2-3; no firm D call. Per the germline V gene, CDR1 is MNHEY and CDR2 is SVGAGI. The CDR3 totals 13 residues. V shed 4 bases and J shed 5 bases, with 10 bases lying between them.

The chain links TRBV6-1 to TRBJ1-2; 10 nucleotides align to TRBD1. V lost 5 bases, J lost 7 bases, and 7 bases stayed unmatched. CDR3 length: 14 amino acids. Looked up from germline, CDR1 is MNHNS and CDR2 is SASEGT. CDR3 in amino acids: CASSPDRDRGGYTF. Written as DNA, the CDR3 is TGTGCCAGCAGTCCCGACCGGGACAGGGGTGGCTACACCTTC.

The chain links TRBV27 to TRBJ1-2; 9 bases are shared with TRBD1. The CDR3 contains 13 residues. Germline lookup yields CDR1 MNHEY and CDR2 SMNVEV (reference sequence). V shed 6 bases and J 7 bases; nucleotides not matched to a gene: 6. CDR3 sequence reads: CASSPDRGGGYTF. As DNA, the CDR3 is TGTGCCAGCAGCCCAGACAGGGGGGGTGGCTACACCTTC.

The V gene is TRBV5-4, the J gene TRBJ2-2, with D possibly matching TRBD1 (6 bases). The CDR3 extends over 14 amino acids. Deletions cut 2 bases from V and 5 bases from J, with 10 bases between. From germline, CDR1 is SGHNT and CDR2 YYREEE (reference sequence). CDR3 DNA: TGTGCCAGCAGCTTTGCAGGGACAACCGGGGAGCTGTTTTTT. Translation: CASSFAGTTGELFF.

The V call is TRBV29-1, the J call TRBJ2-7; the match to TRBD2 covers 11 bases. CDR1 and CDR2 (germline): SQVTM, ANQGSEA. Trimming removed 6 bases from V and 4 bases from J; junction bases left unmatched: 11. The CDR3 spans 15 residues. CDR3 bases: TGCAGCGTCTCACGCGGGACTAGCGGACTATACGAGCAGTACTTC. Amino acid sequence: CSVSRGTSGLYEQYF.

CDR3 DNA sequence: TGTGCCAGCAGCGCGGGTAGCTCGGCTGGGGCCAACGTCCTGACTTTC. The encoded protein is CASSAGSSAGANVLTF. The genes are TRBV5-4 and TRBJ2-6; D perhaps matches TRBD2 (5 bases). This CDR3 is 16 amino acids long. With 4 bases removed from V and 2 bases from J, the gap between germline ends came to 13 bases. Germline-derived CDR1 and CDR2 are SGHNT and YYREEE (reference sequence).

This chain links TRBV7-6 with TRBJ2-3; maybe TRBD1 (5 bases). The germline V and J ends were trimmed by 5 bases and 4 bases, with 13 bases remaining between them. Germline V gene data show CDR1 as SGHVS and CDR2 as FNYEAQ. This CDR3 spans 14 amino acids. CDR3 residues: CASSRGAFADTQYF. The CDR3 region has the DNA TGTGCCAGCAGCAGGGGCGCGTTCGCAGATACGCAGTATTTT.

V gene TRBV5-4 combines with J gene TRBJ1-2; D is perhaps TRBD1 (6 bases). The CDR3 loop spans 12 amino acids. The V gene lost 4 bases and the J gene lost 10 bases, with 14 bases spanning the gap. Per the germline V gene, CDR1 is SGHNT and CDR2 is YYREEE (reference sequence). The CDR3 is CASSNSGDVYTF. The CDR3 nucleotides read TGTGCCAGCAGCAACTCAGGGGACGTCTACACCTTC.

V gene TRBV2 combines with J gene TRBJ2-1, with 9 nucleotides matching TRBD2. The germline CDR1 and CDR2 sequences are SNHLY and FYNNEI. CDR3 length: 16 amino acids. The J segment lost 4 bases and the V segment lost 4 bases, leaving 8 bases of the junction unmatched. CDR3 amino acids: CASSGGLAGSYNEQFF. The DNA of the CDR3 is TGTGCCAGCAGTGGGGGGCTAGCGGGATCTTACAATGAGCAGTTCTTC.

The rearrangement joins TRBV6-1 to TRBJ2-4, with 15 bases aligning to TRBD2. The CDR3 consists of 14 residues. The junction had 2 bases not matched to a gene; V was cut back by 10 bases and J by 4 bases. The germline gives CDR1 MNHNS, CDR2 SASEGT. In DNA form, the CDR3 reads TGTGCCACCGGGACTAGCGGGGGGAAAAACATTCAGTACTTC. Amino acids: CATGTSGGKNIQYF.